This T cell receptor beta chain is drawn from a study of identifying expanded T cells in peripheral blood. Overall study findings and caveats: Over about two and four weeks, about 17 and 20 clones changed, versus roughly 1.2 between replicates. Two-week clone count variance significantly increased as total template count grew.

Germline V lookup: CDR1 SGHAT, CDR2 FQNNGV. J gave up 0 bases and V 3 bases, and 5 bases lay outside the gene matches. The CDR3 spans 15 residues. Method: immunoSEQ multiplex PCR; TCRdb's copy keeps in-frame clones and lacks some. This table holds 85,000 to 100,000 clones, more than 70% found once. In the case of this clone: Its specificity is not known.

Collection occurred without any documented infections or immune events in donors. The V gene is TRBV11-2, the J gene TRBJ2-7, with 7 bases matching TRBD2. Source material: blood. This receptor was obtained from a person aged 18 to 75 in good health. Written as DNA, the CDR3 is TGTGCCAGCAGCTTCTTCGGCGGGAGCTCCTACGAGCAGTACTTC. Protein: CASSFFGGSSYEQYF.